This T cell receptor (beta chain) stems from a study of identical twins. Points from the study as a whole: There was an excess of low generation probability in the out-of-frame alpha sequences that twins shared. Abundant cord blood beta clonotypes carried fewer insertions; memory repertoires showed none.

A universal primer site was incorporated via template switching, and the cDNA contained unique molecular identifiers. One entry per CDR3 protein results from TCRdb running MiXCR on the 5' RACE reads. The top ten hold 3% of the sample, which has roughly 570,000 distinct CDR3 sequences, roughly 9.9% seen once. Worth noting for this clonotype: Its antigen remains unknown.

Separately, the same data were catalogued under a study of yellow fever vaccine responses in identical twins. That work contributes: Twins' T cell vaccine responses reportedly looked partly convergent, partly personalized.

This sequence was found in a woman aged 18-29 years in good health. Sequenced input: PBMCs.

CDR3 region: CASSKVRRDRSLAKNIQYF. CDR3 sequence (DNA): TGTGCCAGCAGCAAAGTACGGAGGGACAGGTCTCTAGCCAAAAACATTCAGTACTTC. This sequence joins TRBV21-1 and TRBJ2-4; the DNA was not compared with TRBD1, the D call given in the table. TRBV21-1 is described as a pseudogene. The CDR3 is 19 amino acids.